This note documents a single TCR beta chain sequence. What it binds is not known. Repertoires were generated with immunoSEQ multiplex PCR, while TCRdb's copy carries only in-frame clones and drops some. The repertoire holds fewer than 120,000 clones, with 80% to 95% as singletons. The data belong to a study of graft-versus-host responses after intestinal transplantation. Study summary: In this cohort, recipients had multivisceral, liver-intestinal, or isolated intestinal transplants. Every recipient had anti-thymocyte globulin induction and around 3 years of tacrolimus plus steroids. Study-wide results and caveats: GvH clones detected in recipient marrow included some appearing first in ileum or blood.

The input for sequencing was unstimulated CD8+ T cells sorted from spleen or lymph node cells, taken before intestinal transplant. This sequence was found in a human donor who received an intestinal transplant.

CDR3 protein: CASSPSTGGGRGQYF. The CDR3 DNA sequence: TGTGCCAGCAGCCCATCGACGGGAGGTGGGCGGGGGCAGTACTTC. The rearrangement links TRBV11-2 to TRBJ2-7; 7 bases line up with TRBD2. With V trimmed by 5 bases and J by 9 bases, 16 bases remained unmatched. This CDR3 has 15 amino acids. Germline CDR1 is SGHAT and CDR2 is FQNNGV. The full variable domain, completed using reference TRBV11-2 and TRBJ2-7, is EAGVAQSPRYKIIEKRQSVAFWCNPISGHATLYWYQQILGQGPKLLIQFQNNGVVDDSQLPKDRFSAERLKGVDSTLKIQPAKLEDSAVYLCASSPSTGGGRGQYFGPGTRLTVT.